A selection of T cell receptor beta chains follows, all from one sample in a study of sequential checkpoint blockade in melanoma. Some clones are missing from TCRdb's copy, which holds only in-frame ones; the method was immunoSEQ multiplex PCR. The sample carries approximately 21,000 clones, around 80% recorded once. The material was CD8+ T cells sorted from blood (inferred from file names), obtained from a patient given nivolumab and ipilimumab in sequence. The receptors here all came from a human donor with melanoma. CDR3s leave out the opening cysteine and the closing phenylalanine or tryptophan.

v_gene: TRBV27
j_gene: TRBJ1-2
CDR3aa: ASSWTGTYGYT

v_gene: TRBV5-4
j_gene: TRBJ1-2
CDR3aa: ASSLVPGNYGYT

v_gene: TRBV5-3
j_gene: TRBJ1-3
CDR3aa: ARSQRPEVRSSGNTIY

v_gene: TRBV6-8
j_gene: TRBJ1-6
CDR3aa: ASIQGGGASSPLH

v_gene: TRBV4-3
j_gene: TRBJ1-2
CDR3aa: ASSQDKGGYGYT

v_gene: TRBV28
j_gene: TRBJ2-6
CDR3aa: ASSWGQGPGANVLT

v_gene: TRBV9
j_gene: TRBJ2-7
CDR3aa: ASSPRGGTGGYEQY

v_gene: TRBV14
j_gene: TRBJ2-7
CDR3aa: ASSHQTGTGQY

v_gene: TRBV10-2
j_gene: TRBJ2-4
CDR3aa: ASSDSDRARGKNIQY

v_gene: TRBV6-4
j_gene: TRBJ1-1
CDR3aa: ASSDGEYRGCCRRTEAF

v_gene: TRBV30
j_gene: TRBJ2-7
CDR3aa: AWRIGGDISYEQY

v_gene: TRBV28
j_gene: TRBJ2-1
CDR3aa: ASSFPTSTGPPYNEQF

v_gene: TRBV2
j_gene: TRBJ2-7
CDR3aa: ASSPGAGTGPHEQY

v_gene: TRBV5-5
j_gene: TRBJ2-7
CDR3aa: ASSLKGNEQY